The sequence of this T cell receptor (beta chain) was determined in a study of OX40 agonist ivuxolimab in advanced cancers. Findings and limits, study-wide: At 0.1 to 3.0 mg/kg, clonal expansion of CD4+ and CD8+ blood T cells had occurred by week 6.

This clone was observed a few times. The antigen is unknown. The germline V and J ends were trimmed by 5 bases and 2 bases, with 10 bases remaining between them. The CDR3 has 13 amino acids. In germline, CDR1 is MNHEY, CDR2 SMNVEV (reference sequence). The assay was immunoSEQ multiplex PCR, and TCRdb's table has in-frame clones only and misses some. This sample carries 50,000 to 75,000 clones, 86% of them seen once, and the ten largest clones take around 0.5%. Here the sequenced sample was CD4+ or CD8+ T cells sorted from blood, taken in a trial of the OX40 agonist ivuxolimab. The receptor was derived from an adult with an advanced solid tumor such as melanoma, head and neck, liver or kidney cancer. The chain couples TRBV27 to TRBJ2-7; possible D gene TRBD1, 5 bases. CDR3 protein: CASSPRGPYEQYF. The CDR3 coding sequence is TGTGCCAGCAGTCCTAGGGGTCCCTACGAGCAGTACTTC.